Listed below are T cell receptor beta chains from one sample, sequenced in a study of T cells after yellow fever vaccination. TCRdb processed the 5' RACE reads anew with MiXCR; each CDR3 protein has one entry. The profile shows 500,000 to 650,000 distinct CDR3 sequences, about 12% of them singletons. The sequencing here drew on PBMCs, taken on the day of the yellow fever booster vaccination. The receptors were gathered from a man aged 25 to 45 who received the YFV17D yellow fever vaccine. Each CDR3 is given with its conserved first and last residue. The D gene is left open where the match is weak. A row's size may be missing; if present it is once, few, many or a size class.

clone size,J gene,V gene,D gene,CDR3 protein,CDR3 DNA
few,TRBJ2-3,TRBV4-2,TRBD2,CASSQGWTSVSDTQYF,TGTGCCAGCAGTCAAGGCTGGACTAGCGTATCAGATACGCAGTATTTT
few,TRBJ2-5,TRBV7-2,.,CASSRQSSIQETQYF,TGTGCCAGCAGCCGCCAATCTAGCATCCAGGAGACCCAGTACTTC
.,TRBJ2-1,TRBV24-1,.,CATSDIRETNEQFF,TGTGCCACCAGTGATATTCGCGAGACCAATGAGCAGTTCTTC
few,TRBJ1-2,TRBV28,.,CASSLSRAKIAF,TGTGCCAGCAGTTTGTCCAGGGCCAAAATCGCCTTC
.,TRBJ1-1,TRBV9,TRBD1,CASSASPAGTGDNTEAFF,TGTGCCAGCAGCGCAAGCCCAGCGGGGACAGGGGATAACACTGAAGCTTTCTTT
once,TRBJ2-7,TRBV27,.,CASSSPGRYSYEQYF,TGTGCCAGCAGTTCCCCCGGGCGGTACTCCTACGAGCAGTACTTC
.,TRBJ2-1,TRBV6-1,TRBD2,CASNEGGLASYNEQFF,TGTGCCAGCAACGAGGGGGGACTAGCTTCCTACAATGAGCAGTTCTTC
.,TRBJ2-7,TRBV5-1,TRBD2,CASSFSSGRAAGIEYF,TGCGCCAGCAGCTTCTCTAGCGGGAGGGCAGCTGGTATAGAGTACTTC
.,TRBJ2-5,TRBV20-1,.,CSARDGRGGPQETQYF,TGCAGTGCTAGAGATGGCAGGGGGGGACCCCAAGAGACCCAGTACTTC
few,TRBJ1-5,TRBV3-1,.,CASSLQGRPQHF,TGTGCCAGCAGCCTCCAGGGCCGACCCCAGCATTTT
few,TRBJ2-1,TRBV18,.,CASSPDRRLNEQFF,TGTGCCAGCTCACCGGATAGGCGGCTCAATGAGCAGTTCTTC
once,TRBJ2-1,TRBV19,.,CASSDPANEQFF,TGTGCCAGTTCTGACCCTGCTAATGAGCAGTTCTTC
few,TRBJ2-1,TRBV7-2,.,CASSLVGGTSHEQFF,TGTGCCAGCAGCTTAGTCGGTGGCACCAGCCATGAGCAGTTCTTC
few,TRBJ2-3,TRBV24-1,.,CATSDFSQGVNTQYF,TGTGCCACCAGTGATTTCAGTCAGGGTGTGAATACGCAGTATTTT
.,TRBJ2-1,TRBV4-3,.,CASSQDPVGAGDEYEQFF,TGCGCCAGCAGCCAAGACCCCGTGGGGGCGGGAGATGAGTATGAGCAGTTCTTC
.,TRBJ2-7,TRBV19,.,CASSIGFSYEQYF,TGTGCCAGTAGTATAGGTTTCTCCTACGAGCAGTACTTC
few,TRBJ2-3,TRBV18,.,CASSPLGTQGPVRDTQYF,TGTGCCAGCTCACCACTTGGGACCCAGGGCCCGGTTAGGGATACGCAGTATTTT
few,TRBJ2-1,TRBV5-4,.,CASSSGLWETYNEQFF,TGTGCCAGCAGCTCGGGGTTGTGGGAAACCTACAATGAGCAGTTCTTC
few,TRBJ2-7,TRBV19,.,CASSIGRDARYEQYF,TGTGCCAGTAGTATAGGCCGGGACGCACGCTACGAGCAGTACTTC
.,TRBJ2-5,TRBV27,TRBD2,CASSFLGAGGGETQYF,TGTGCCAGCAGTTTTTTGGGAGCGGGAGGGGGGGAGACCCAGTACTTC
few,TRBJ2-7,TRBV4-3,.,CASSQEPGSRAYEQYF,TGCGCCAGCAGCCAAGAACCGGGTAGTAGGGCCTACGAGCAGTACTTC
few,TRBJ2-6,TRBV7-2,.,CASSLQPIHSGANVLTF,TGTGCCAGCAGCTTACAGCCGATCCACTCTGGGGCCAACGTCCTGACTTTC
few,TRBJ2-3,TRBV5-5,.,CASSFFSSTDTQYF,TGTGCCAGCAGCTTTTTCTCTAGCACAGATACGCAGTATTTT
.,TRBJ1-1,TRBV2,.,CASREVQGNTEAFF,TGTGCCAGCAGAGAAGTACAGGGTAACACTGAAGCTTTCTTT
few,TRBJ2-7,TRBV6-2/TRBV6-3,.,CASGDLYEQYF,TGTGCCAGCGGGGACCTCTACGAGCAGTACTTC
.,TRBJ2-1,TRBV6-1,TRBD2,CASRLLAGPSDNEQFF,TGTGCCAGCAGACTCTTAGCGGGGCCATCCGACAATGAGCAGTTCTTC
few,TRBJ2-1,TRBV6-2/TRBV6-3,.,CASSKHDPPYNEQFF,TGTGCCAGCAGCAAACATGATCCCCCCTACAATGAGCAGTTCTTC
.,TRBJ1-2,TRBV30,.,CAWSWGGRGYGYTF,TGTGCCTGGAGTTGGGGGGGCAGGGGTTATGGCTACACCTTC
many,TRBJ2-1,TRBV12-3/TRBV12-4,TRBD2,CASRIAGPYNEQFF,TGTGCCAGCAGAATAGCGGGACCCTACAATGAGCAGTTCTTC
.,TRBJ2-1,TRBV20-1,.,CSARDVVYNEQFF,TGCAGTGCTAGAGATGTAGTTTACAATGAGCAGTTCTTC
.,TRBJ1-2,TRBV5-1,.,CASSLLQGVRGYTF,TGCGCCAGCAGCTTGTTACAGGGAGTTCGTGGCTACACCTTC
few,TRBJ2-3,TRBV5-1,TRBD2,CASSFPEGTSGRVRPDTQYF,TGCGCCAGCAGCTTCCCCGAGGGGACTAGCGGGAGAGTGAGGCCAGATACGCAGTATTTT
few,TRBJ1-6,TRBV20-1,.,CSAGGRTLPLHF,TGCAGTGCTGGGGGGCGGACTTTGCCCCTCCACTTT
.,TRBJ1-2,TRBV29-1,.,CSVVEGSYGYTF,TGCAGCGTTGTGGAGGGCAGCTATGGCTACACCTTC
.,TRBJ2-1,TRBV7-7,.,CASSPGTHVGEQFF,TGTGCCAGCAGCCCCGGGACTCACGTGGGTGAGCAGTTCTTC
many,TRBJ2-4,TRBV27,.,CASSRGGNIQYF,TGTGCCAGCAGTAGAGGGGGAAACATTCAGTACTTC
few,TRBJ2-2,TRBV28,.,CASIPPRGVGTGELFF,TGTGCCTCGATCCCCCCCAGGGGCGTTGGCACCGGGGAGCTGTTTTTT
many,TRBJ2-7,TRBV5-1,TRBD2,CASSPSTSGLTPYEQYF,TGCGCCAGCAGCCCCTCCACTAGCGGGTTGACACCCTACGAGCAGTACTTC
once,TRBJ2-1,TRBV20-1,.,CSATGPLKSYNEQFF,TGCAGTGCTACGGGCCCACTCAAATCTTACAATGAGCAGTTCTTC
few,TRBJ2-5,TRBV6-1,TRBD2,CASSLSRGRWQETQYF,TGTGCCAGCAGCCTTTCTCGCGGGAGGTGGCAAGAGACCCAGTACTTC
.,TRBJ2-1,TRBV20-1,TRBD2,CSASPLGSGVVGEQFF,TGCAGTGCTAGCCCATTGGGTAGCGGGGTTGTGGGTGAGCAGTTCTTC
few,TRBJ2-7,TRBV7-9,TRBD1,CASSLKPDRATYEQYF,TGTGCCAGCAGCTTAAAACCGGACAGGGCAACCTACGAGCAGTACTTC
.,TRBJ2-1,TRBV2,.,CASSRLLLEFF,TGTGCCAGCAGTAGACTATTGCTAGAGTTCTTC
.,TRBJ2-7,TRBV4-3,.,CASSQDGRSFEQYF,TGCGCCAGCAGCCAAGATGGACGAAGCTTCGAGCAGTACTTC
few,TRBJ2-1,TRBV30,TRBD1,CAWRGTGGHEQFF,TGTGCCTGGCGGGGGACAGGGGGGCATGAGCAGTTCTTC
many,TRBJ1-6,TRBV2,.,CASSLEGVLRVNSPLHF,TGTGCCAGCAGTCTGGAGGGGGTTTTACGGGTTAATTCACCCCTCCACTTT
few,TRBJ2-1,TRBV10-3,TRBD2,CAISEGFSGRAQLNEQFF,TGTGCCATCAGTGAAGGGTTTAGCGGGAGGGCCCAGTTAAATGAGCAGTTCTTC